Below are 3 T cell receptor beta chains sequenced from a single sample in a study of T cell changes during pregnancy in multiple sclerosis. Measured with immunoSEQ multiplex PCR; TCRdb has only the in-frame clones, and not every one. The table lists about 60,000 clones, about 94% of them singletons. The material sequenced was CD8+ T cells from peripheral blood mononuclear cells, taken in the second trimester of pregnancy. Receptors were obtained from a female donor with multiple sclerosis, enrolled in a pregnancy study.

The J gene is TRBJ2-7, the V gene TRBV18; 7 positions match TRBD1. Germline lookup yields CDR1 KGHSH and CDR2 LQKENI. The CDR3 consists of 17 residues. The trim removed 5 bases at V and 0 bases at J, leaving 13 bases unmatched. Here the CDR3 reads CASSYVSRGLISYEQYF. The CDR3 DNA follows: TGTGCCAGCTCATACGTATCTAGGGGGCTCATCTCCTACGAGCAGTACTTC.

This chain uses TRBV28 with TRBJ1-5; 8 bases fit TRBD1. The CDR3 is made up of 14 amino acids. Germline-derived CDR1 and CDR2 are MDHEN and SYDVKM. V lost 8 bases and J lost 2; bases outside the gene matches: 5. In DNA, the CDR3 is TGTGCCAGCGGACAGGGAAAAGGCAATCAGCCCCAGCATTTT. Residues: CASGQGKGNQPQHF. The full variable domain, completed using reference TRBV28 and TRBJ1-5, is DVKVTQSSRYLVKRTGEKVFLECVQDMDHENMFWYRQDPGLGLRLIYFSYDVKMKEKGDIPEGYSVSREKKERFSLILESASTNQTSMYLCASGQGKGNQPQHFGDGTRLSIL.

The chain links TRBV4-1 to TRBJ2-5; no clear D gene. Germline V gives CDR1 MGHRA, CDR2 YSYEKL. The CDR3 is 13 amino acids. V was shortened by 4 bases and J by 3 bases, with 9 bases between the two germline ends. CDR3 protein: CASSPHLEETQYF. DNA for the CDR3: TGCGCCAGCAGCCCCCACCTAGAAGAGACCCAGTACTTC.